These T cell receptor beta chains were read from a single sample in a study of shared clonotypes between healthy human individuals. Measured with immunoSEQ multiplex PCR; TCRdb has only the in-frame clones, and not every one. This sample yields around 180,000 clones, of which approximately 92% are seen a single time; 0.067% belongs to the top ten. Sequencing was carried out using naive CD4+ T cells sorted from blood. These receptors originate from a woman aged 25 to 39 in good health. CDR3s include the opening cysteine and the closing phenylalanine or tryptophan. The D gene is left open where the match is weak. Size tells how often a clone was seen (once, few, many) or the class of an expanded clone, and some rows leave it out.

size	D	length	J	V	DNA	CDR3
.	.	15	TRBJ2-3	TRBV15	TGTGCCACCAGCAGAGATAACAAGGGCACAGATACGCAGTATTTT	CATSRDNKGTDTQYF
once	TRBD1	14	TRBJ2-5	TRBV7-9	TGTGCCAGCAGCTTAGGTACAGGGGGGGAGACCCAGTACTTC	CASSLGTGGETQYF
few	TRBD1	13	TRBJ2-7	TRBV18	TGTGCCAGCTCACCCCAGGGGGTTGGGGAGCAGTACTTC	CASSPQGVGEQYF
.	.	13	TRBJ2-7	TRBV6-4	TGTGCCAGCAGTGCACGCCGCATCTACGAGCAGTACTTC	CASSARRIYEQYF
.	.	13	TRBJ1-5	TRBV6-5	TGTGCCAGCAGTTATTCCGTAAATCAGCCCCAGCATTTT	CASSYSVNQPQHF
.	.	16	TRBJ2-7	TRBV13	TGTGCCAGCAGCTTCTCAACCGGGACTTTCTCCTACGAGCAGTACTTC	CASSFSTGTFSYEQYF
once	.	14	TRBJ1-1	TRBV19	TGTGCCAGTAGTATGGGGGGGGTAAGCACTGAAGCTTTCTTT	CASSMGGVSTEAFF
.	.	13	TRBJ1-5	TRBV6-1	TGTGCCAGCAGTGACCCGGGAGGCCAGCCCCAGCATTTT	CASSDPGGQPQHF
.	.	15	TRBJ2-1	TRBV7-3	TGTGCCAGCAGCTCACGGTCGACAGGGAGGAATGAGCAGTTCTTC	CASSSRSTGRNEQFF
.	.	16	TRBJ1-4	TRBV19	TGTGCCAGTAGTATGATGGGGATCGTGACTAATGAAAAACTGTTTTTT	CASSMMGIVTNEKLFF
once	.	13	TRBJ1-1	TRBV29-1	TGCAGCGTTGTCGGGATCGGGTACGCTGAAGCTTTCTTT	CSVVGIGYAEAFF
.	.	14	TRBJ2-7	TRBV7-9	TGTGCCAGCAGCTTAGGCCCACCAGTCAACGAGCAGTACTTC	CASSLGPPVNEQYF
.	.	13	TRBJ2-2	TRBV28	TGTGCCAGCGCTACCCCTAACACCGGGGAGCTGTTTTTT	CASATPNTGELFF
.	.	15	TRBJ1-5	TRBV28	TGTGCCAGCAATAACCTCCAGGGGATTGATCAGCCCCAGCATTTT	CASNNLQGIDQPQHF
.	TRBD2	16	TRBJ2-7	TRBV6-5	TGTGCCAGCAGTTACTCGGGGCAGCGGGAGTTCGAGGAGCAGTACTTC	CASSYSGQREFEEQYF
.	.	14	TRBJ1-3	TRBV5-1	TGCGCCAGCAGCTTGGCGGGGGTCGGAAACACCATATATTTT	CASSLAGVGNTIYF
.	TRBD1	14	TRBJ1-2	TRBV27	TGTGCCAGCGGACCGGGACAGGGGCACTATGGCTACACCTTC	CASGPGQGHYGYTF